This TCR beta chain was sequenced for a study of T-cell memory formation after mild COVID-19. V was pared by 6 bases and J by 6 bases, with 21 bases between. This CDR3 has 15 amino acids. The V gene's germline CDR1 is MNHEY and CDR2 SVGEGT. TCRdb ran MiXCR on the 5' RACE reads and lists one entry per CDR3 protein. The profile shows a few hundred thousand distinct CDR3 sequences, roughly 16% of them singletons. This clonotype was counted a few times. Sequenced sample: PBMCs or a T cell subset sorted from them (not recorded which). This chain joins TRBV6-2 or TRBV6-3 and TRBJ2-7; D not certain. The source is a man between 18 and 35 years old who had mild COVID-19 (a few samples of this study predate the infection). Cell type and time point are not known. The CDR3 sequence: CASSLPPDGRREQYF. In nucleotides, the CDR3 is TGTGCCAGCAGCCTTCCCCCGGACGGTCGTCGCGAGCAGTACTTC.